In its sample, the clone carrying this TCR beta chain was seen a few times. The antigen is undetermined. These data come from a study of blood T cells in healthy people across ages. Overall study findings and caveats: A greater number of naive CD4+ cells and higher diversity distinguished long-lived donors from aged donors.

The CDR3 spans 15 residues. The V segment lost 6 bases and the J segment 8 bases; nucleotides outside the gene matches: 4. The second PCR ran about 7 to 12 cycles with a sample-barcoded 5' primer and J-beta primers. Tags on each cDNA molecule came from a template-switch adaptor with 12 random nucleotides. Each single sample gave us at least 2.5 million CDR3-containing paired-end reads. MiXCR, run by TCRdb on the 5' RACE reads, gives a single entry per CDR3 protein. The table lists roughly 2 million distinct CDR3 sequences, around 50% of them singletons. Each donor gave around 9.3 milliliters of peripheral blood.

Sample: blood. V and J are TRBV12-3 or TRBV12-4 and TRBJ2-1; 16 nucleotides align to TRBD2. The origin of this receptor is a woman in her 40s in good health. The CDR3: CASSVGLAGGHEQFF. CDR3 sequence (DNA): TGTGCCAGCAGCGTGGGACTAGCGGGGGGGCATGAGCAGTTCTTC.